The present entry profiles one T cell receptor beta chain with its context. Its antigen is not known. This entry is derived from a study of cytomegalovirus exposure and HLA in healthy donors. 13 Jbeta primers and 60 Vbeta primers were used for the PCR. Data came from immunoSEQ multiplex PCR; TCRdb stores just in-frame clones and leaves some out. This sample has under 250,000 clones; around 84% occur once, and the top ten carry 0.2% to 0.3%. Broader study findings: Most TCR sequences showed up rarely, but some public TCRs showed up in many donors. A prior analysis recorded that most TCR beta V segments were productive about 87% or about 30% of the time. Over 150 TCR beta chains were listed as cytomegalovirus-associated. Near-uniform donor sequencing depth was presumed by presence/absence analyses.

V gave up 5 bases and J gave up 3 bases, with 11 bases separating them. CDR3 size: 13 residues. CDR1 is LNHDA and CDR2 is SQIVND in the germline V gene (reference sequence). Sequencing was carried out using PBMCs. The source of this sequence is a girl aged 2 to 10 in good health and CMV-seronegative. The rearrangement links TRBV19 to TRBJ2-7, with D maybe TRBD2 (6 bases). Here the CDR3 DNA reads TGTGCCAGTAGTCGGTCGGGGGTCTACGAGCAGTACTTC. Its protein is CASSRSGVYEQYF.